Following are 17 T cell receptor beta chains from one sample sequenced in a study of blood T cell repertoires in COVID-19. The method was immunoSEQ multiplex PCR; TCRdb's version includes in-frame clones alone and lacks a portion of them. The sample shows more than 300,000 clones, 85% to 90% of them seen only once. Sequencing input: PBMCs or T cells enriched from blood (not recorded which). The receptors were gathered from a man under 40 who had recovered from COVID-19.

CDR3 region: CASSLVQGAGANVLTF. The CDR3 region has the DNA TGTGCCAGCAGCTTAGTTCAGGGGGCTGGGGCCAACGTCCTGACTTTC. The V gene is TRBV11-3, the J gene TRBJ2-6; 7 bases agree with TRBD1. Germline CDR1 and CDR2: SGHNT and YENEEA. The CDR3 runs 16 residues. V trimming: 1 base; J trimming: 2 bases; junction bases outside the gene matches: 2.

J is TRBJ2-1 and V is TRBV5-6; TRBD2 is a possible D gene (5 bases). The CDR3 is 14 amino acids. Trimming left V 2 bases short and J 3 bases short, with 9 bases between. Germline V gene data show CDR1 as SGHDT and CDR2 as YYEEEE. CDR3 DNA sequence: TGTGCCAGCAGCTTACGGGAAATCTACAATGAGCAGTTCTTC. It codes for CASSLREIYNEQFF.

This rearrangement joins TRBV19 to TRBJ1-2, with 10 bases matching TRBD1. Germline trimming cut 5 bases from V and 2 bases from J; bases unmatched to any gene: 11. The CDR3 totals 17 residues. Germline V CDR1 and CDR2: LNHDA, SQIVND (reference sequence). The CDR3 DNA follows: TGTGCCAGTAGTCTCCAGGGACAGGGGACAACCAACTATGGCTACACCTTC. Translation gives CASSLQGQGTTNYGYTF.

This chain uses TRBV19 with TRBJ2-7; D is possibly TRBD2 (5 bases). The CDR3 is 13 residues long. Germline-derived CDR1 and CDR2 are LNHDA and SQIVND (reference sequence). V lost 4 bases and J lost 4, with 11 bases in between. The CDR3 reads CASSTGLWYEQYF. The CDR3 DNA follows: TGTGCCAGTAGTACCGGACTGTGGTACGAGCAGTACTTC.

The chain uses TRBV5-1 and TRBJ2-5; D might be TRBD2 (6 bases). CDR3 length: 15 residues. Trimming cost V 5 bases and J 4 bases, with 18 bases left between them. CDR1 and CDR2 from the germline V gene are SGHRS and YFSETQ. The CDR3 spells CASRRDSRRGETQYF. In DNA form, the CDR3 reads TGCGCCAGCAGAAGGGACTCAAGGCGGGGAGAGACCCAGTACTTC.

The chain combines TRBV2 with TRBJ2-5, with D tentatively TRBD1 (6 bases). The CDR3 loop spans 13 amino acids. Germline V gives CDR1 SNHLY, CDR2 FYNNEI. Deletions cut 7 bases from V and 4 bases from J, with 13 bases between. The CDR3 DNA follows: TGTGCCAGCAAGTACAGGGTGGGAGAGACCCAGTACTTC. Protein sequence: CASKYRVGETQYF.

This clone showed up just once. The CDR3 sequence is CASSPGTSGSNEQFF. Written as DNA, the CDR3 is TGTGCCAGCAGTCCCGGGACTAGCGGGAGTAATGAGCAGTTCTTC. This chain joins TRBV27 and TRBJ2-1; 14 positions agree with TRBD2. The V segment lost 5 bases and the J segment 7 bases; nucleotides outside the gene matches: 4. CDR1 MNHEY and CDR2 SMNVEV come from the germline V gene (reference sequence). The CDR3 is 15 amino acids.

V gene TRBV5-1 combines with J gene TRBJ2-5, with 11 bases that match TRBD2. The CDR3 spans 16 residues. J was trimmed by 0 bases and V by 7 bases; bases with no gene match: 8. CDR1 is SGHRS, CDR2 YFSETQ, per germline. The CDR3 DNA reads as TGCGCCAGCTGTGTTAGCGGGGGGGTCAACCAAGAGACCCAGTACTTC. The encoded protein is CASCVSGGVNQETQYF.

This chain links TRBV18 with TRBJ1-2; TRBD1 might be the D (6 bases). V was clipped by 0 bases and J by 10 bases, with 12 bases between them. The CDR3 extends over 13 amino acids. Looked up from germline, CDR1 is KGHSH and CDR2 is LQKENI. The CDR3 sequence is CASSPPRGSNYTF. In DNA form, the CDR3 reads TGTGCCAGCTCACCACCAAGGGGGAGTAACTACACCTTC. The entire variable domain, with the rest obtained from reference TRBV18 and TRBJ1-2, is as follows: NAGVMQNPRHLVRRRGQEARLRCSPMKGHSHVYWYRQLPEEGLKFMVYLQKENIIDESGMPKERFSAEFPKEGPSILRIQQVVRGDSAAYFCASSPPRGSNYTFGSGTRLTVV.

This clone was seen a single time. The chain uses TRBV11-1 and TRBJ1-1, with unresolved D. The CDR3 is 13 residues long. Germline CDR1 SGHAT, CDR2 FQDESV (reference sequence). The V end lost 3 bases, the J end lost 1 base, and 6 bases lay between the germline ends. The CDR3 is CASSLGRNTEAFF. The CDR3 DNA reads TGTGCCAGCAGCTTGGGCAGGAACACTGAAGCTTTCTTT.

The chain combines TRBV6-1 with TRBJ1-3; no clear D gene. Trimming took 1 base from V and 1 from J, leaving 8 bases between them. Germline CDR1 MNHNS, CDR2 SASEGT. This CDR3 contains 15 residues. This chain's CDR3 is CASSEGEASGNTIYF. The CDR3 DNA sequence: TGTGCCAGCAGTGAAGGCGAGGCGTCTGGAAACACCATATATTTT.

The chain is built from TRBV9 and TRBJ1-6; D gene uncertain. Trimming took 5 bases from V and 8 from J, leaving 20 bases between them. Germline values: CDR1 SGDLS, CDR2 YYNGEE. This CDR3 comprises 16 residues. The CDR3 reads CASSITDSRMYSPLHF. The CDR3 nucleotides are TGTGCCAGCAGTATTACGGACTCCAGGATGTATTCACCCCTCCACTTT.

The gene calls are TRBV27 and TRBJ1-5; D uncertain. The germline CDR1 and CDR2 sequences are MNHEY and SMNVEV (reference sequence). This CDR3 is 13 amino acids long. V dropped 6 bases and J dropped 6 bases, with 12 bases sitting between them. The CDR3 sequence: CASSQVAGQPQHF. In nucleotides, the CDR3 is TGTGCCAGCAGCCAAGTAGCGGGTCAGCCCCAGCATTTT.

The chain has TRBV7-9 and TRBJ1-2, with a tentative D call TRBD1 (6 bases). CDR3 length equals 13 residues. Germline V gives CDR1 SEHNR, CDR2 FQNEAQ (reference sequence). The V and J ends lost 1 base and 8 bases respectively, with 11 bases between them. CDR3 coding DNA: TGTGCCAGCAGCTTAGGTATAGGGGGAGGCTACACCTTC. Protein product: CASSLGIGGGYTF.

The V call is TRBV18, the J call TRBJ2-7, with a weak D call TRBD1 (5 bases). Trimming removed 5 bases at V and 2 bases at J, with 7 bases between. This CDR3 is 12 amino acids long. CDR1 and CDR2 (germline): KGHSH, LQKENI. The CDR3 region is CASSEDTYEQYF. In nucleotides, the CDR3 is TGTGCCAGCTCAGAGGACACCTACGAGCAGTACTTC.

The rearrangement links TRBV28 to TRBJ1-1; possibly TRBD1 for D (6 bases). The germline CDR1 and CDR2 sequences are MDHEN and SYDVKM. The CDR3 length is 15 residues. V shed 2 bases and J shed 9 bases, with 19 bases lying between them. This CDR3 reads CASSLTSAARGKAFF. The CDR3 region has the DNA TGTGCCAGCAGTTTAACGTCGGCCGCCAGGGGTAAAGCTTTCTTT.

This chain connects TRBV24-1 to TRBJ2-2; TRBD1 is a possible D gene (5 bases). In germline, CDR1 is KGHDR, CDR2 SFDVKD. The CDR3 spans 15 residues. Deletions cut 7 bases from V and 4 bases from J, with 15 bases between. CDR3 nucleotide sequence: TGTGCCACCAGCGACTGGGCAGGGATCACCGGGGAGCTGTTTTTT. Residues: CATSDWAGITGELFF.